This TCR beta chain was observed in a study of early T cells in non-severe SARS-CoV-2 infection. Study results and limitations: Clonotype matching in VDJdb favored anti-spike CD8 responses and did not capture private and CD4 specificities.

Germline loops: CDR1 SGHAT, CDR2 FQNNGV. The V end lost 4 bases, the J end lost 0 bases, and 13 bases lay between the germline ends. This CDR3 is built from 16 residues. This clonotype was detected only a few times. No antigen is known for it. Each single cDNA molecule received a unique molecular identifier. TCRdb analysed the 5' RACE reads with MiXCR anew, one entry per CDR3 protein. The data show 70,000 to 95,000 distinct CDR3 sequences, roughly 13% seen once. Sequenced sample: whole blood. This chain links TRBV11-2 with TRBJ2-1, with unresolved D. This TCR was sampled from an adult who was a healthcare worker with PCR-confirmed SARS-CoV-2 infection or an uninfected control (not recorded which). CDR3 nucleotides: TGTGCCAGCAGCTCAGAAGTATACAGCTCCTACAATGAGCAGTTCTTC. The encoded protein is CASSSEVYSSYNEQFF.